The next 9 T cell receptor beta chains were all read from a single sample in a study of lymphopenia after photon versus proton radiotherapy (dated by TCRdb to the late 2010s). Receptors were amplified or captured by the immunoSEQ multiplex PCR assay. Sourced from immuneACCESS, this table was stored by TCRdb with only in-frame sequences that have V and J called. A share of the clones is absent; for the studies checked, an unresolved V gene accounts for under half, and the remainder has no known explanation. In all, the sample holds 75,000 to 95,000 clones, and around 80% of those were seen once. Of the sample, around 1.4% falls within the top ten clones. The specimen comprised peripheral blood, sampled from a patient treated with proton-based radiotherapy. Every receptor here comes from a man in his sixties with pancreatic cancer.

This clone has just a few counts. The chain uses TRBV28 and TRBJ2-7; 7 bases are a match to TRBD1. The CDR3 is 15 residues long. V shed 5 bases and J 9 bases; nucleotides not matched to a gene: 16. Per germline, CDR1 MDHEN and CDR2 SYDVKM. Here the CDR3 reads CASSTTGPLDRGQYF. The CDR3 nucleotides are TGTGCCAGCAGTACGACAGGGCCCCTCGACCGGGGGCAGTACTTC.

The chain is built from TRBV6-5 and TRBJ2-7; 7 positions agree with TRBD2. The trim removed 6 bases at V and 0 bases at J, leaving 8 bases unmatched. Germline loops: CDR1 MNHEY, CDR2 SVGAGI. The CDR3 consists of 15 residues. CDR3: CASSSRLADSYEQYF. CDR3 DNA: TGTGCCAGCAGCTCGAGGCTAGCGGACTCCTACGAGCAGTACTTC.

The J gene is TRBJ1-1, the V gene TRBV14; no firm D call. The CDR3 totals 13 residues. Per the germline V gene, CDR1 is SGHDN and CDR2 is FVKESK. With 5 bases removed from V and 1 base from J, the gap between germline ends came to 8 bases. CDR3 DNA sequence: TGTGCCAGCAGCTCTGGAGGGAACACTGAAGCTTTCTTT. Translation: CASSSGGNTEAFF. Full variable domain (missing parts from reference TRBV14 and TRBJ1-1): EAGVTQFPSHSVIEKGQTVTLRCDPISGHDNLYWYRRVMGKEIKFLLHFVKESKQDESGMPNNRFLAERTGGTYSTLKVQPAELEDSGVYFCASSSGGNTEAFFGQGTRLTVV.

The chain couples TRBV4-3 to TRBJ1-3, with D unclear. V was pared by 1 base and J by 0 bases, with 7 bases between. There are 15 residues in the CDR3. Per the germline V gene, CDR1 is LGHNA and CDR2 is YSLEER. CDR3 protein: CASSQVVFSGNTIYF. CDR3 DNA sequence: TGCGCCAGCAGCCAAGTCGTCTTCTCTGGAAACACCATATATTTT.

The V call is TRBV28, the J call TRBJ2-3; unclear D gene. This CDR3 is 17 amino acids long. V lost 2 bases and J 3 bases, leaving 18 bases between the germline ends. Germline V lookup: CDR1 MDHEN, CDR2 SYDVKM. Written as DNA, the CDR3 is TGTGCCAGCAGTTTAACTATACTATTGGGATTTACAGATACGCAGTATTTT. This gives the protein CASSLTILLGFTDTQYF. The variable domain in full, completed from reference TRBV28 and TRBJ2-3, reads DVKVTQSSRYLVKRTGEKVFLECVQDMDHENMFWYRQDPGLGLRLIYFSYDVKMKEKGDIPEGYSVSREKKERFSLILESASTNQTSMYLCASSLTILLGFTDTQYFGPGTRLTVL.

This chain's CDR3 is CASSPGPSGYTF. The CDR3 region has the DNA TGTGCCAGCAGCCCGGGCCCTTCTGGCTACACCTTC. The V and J genes are TRBV11-2 and TRBJ1-2; D unclear. The CDR3 runs to 12 residues. The germline V gene encodes CDR1 SGHAT and CDR2 FQNNGV. Trimming took off 5 bases at V and 7 bases at J, with 11 bases between the two ends. Looking up the rest from reference TRBV11-2 and TRBJ1-2 gives the full variable domain: EAGVAQSPRYKIIEKRQSVAFWCNPISGHATLYWYQQILGQGPKLLIQFQNNGVVDDSQLPKDRFSAERLKGVDSTLKIQPAKLEDSAVYLCASSPGPSGYTFGSGTRLTVV.

The chain couples TRBV27 to TRBJ1-1, with 8 bases that match TRBD1. This CDR3 contains 16 residues. J lost 1 base, V lost 7 bases, and 11 bases had no gene match. From germline, CDR1 is MNHEY and CDR2 SMNVEV (reference sequence). CDR3 in amino acids: CASTYSPGTGNTEAFF. CDR3 DNA sequence: TGTGCCAGCACCTATTCACCCGGGACAGGGAACACTGAAGCTTTCTTT.

This chain links TRBV18 with TRBJ1-4; D is perhaps TRBD1 (6 bases). V lost 4 bases and J lost 4, with 10 bases in between. CDR1 KGHSH and CDR2 LQKENI come from the germline V gene. The CDR3 runs to 14 residues. CDR3 DNA: TGTGCCAGCTCACAACAGGGACATAATGAAAAACTGTTTTTT. It is translated as CASSQQGHNEKLFF.

The chain recombines TRBV4-3 with TRBJ1-4; D not certain. This CDR3 is 15 amino acids long. The germline V gene has CDR1 LGHNA and CDR2 YSLEER. Trimming cost V 1 base and J 0 bases, with 6 bases left between them. The CDR3 sequence is CASSQVLATNEKLFF. In DNA form, the CDR3 reads TGCGCCAGCAGCCAAGTTTTAGCAACTAATGAAAAACTGTTTTTT.